Listed here are 27 T cell receptor beta chains from one sample, sequenced in a study of blood T cell repertoires in COVID-19. The data were produced by immunoSEQ multiplex PCR, yet TCRdb's version contains in-frame clones alone and is incomplete. The sample yields some 220,000 clones, about 86% seen once. Sequencing was performed on peripheral blood. The receptor set was obtained from a woman in her 30s who had recovered from COVID-19.

This clone has a handful of counts. The chain joins TRBV5-6 to TRBJ1-5, with D perhaps matching TRBD1 (5 bases). The CDR3 is 15 amino acids. The germline V and J ends were trimmed by 4 bases and 5 bases, with 16 bases remaining between them. The V gene's germline CDR1 is SGHDT and CDR2 YYEEEE. The DNA of the CDR3 is TGTGCCAGCAGCCGGGCGGGGGACCGGGATCAGCCCCAGCATTTT. It is translated as CASSRAGDRDQPQHF.

This clone came up many times. Germline and junction disagree at one end, which may indicate a read error. The chain carries TRBV29-1 and TRBJ1-6, with 10 bases fitting TRBD1. The CDR3 contains 15 residues. The germline gives CDR1 SQVTM, CDR2 ANQGSEA. DNA of the CDR3: TGCAGCGTTGCCACGACAGGGGGCGGCCATTCCCCCCTCCACTTT. This codes for CSVATTGGGHSPLHF.

The chain uses TRBV24-1 and TRBJ1-3; D not certain. With 3 bases removed from V and 3 bases from J, the gap between germline ends came to 5 bases. CDR1 is KGHDR, CDR2 SFDVKD, per germline. The length of the CDR3 is 13 residues. This CDR3 reads CATSDGSGNTIYF. In DNA form, the CDR3 reads TGTGCCACCAGTGATGGGAGTGGAAACACCATATATTTT.

This chain links TRBV7-3 with TRBJ2-3, with 7 bases fitting TRBD2. The J segment lost 0 bases and the V segment lost 0 bases, leaving 6 bases of the junction unmatched. The CDR3 runs 17 residues. Germline V gene lookup returns CDR1 SGHTA and CDR2 FQGTGA. CDR3 bases: TGTGCCAGCAGCTTAACTATAGCGGGTACTAGCACAGATACGCAGTATTTT. Its translation is CASSLTIAGTSTDTQYF.

This chain's CDR3 is CASSVFSGTGAEQYF. CDR3 bases: TGTGCCAGCAGCGTATTTTCGGGGACTGGGGCGGAGCAGTACTTC. J is TRBJ2-7 and V is TRBV9; D might be TRBD2 (6 bases). Trimming cost V 1 base and J 7 bases, with 18 bases left between them. CDR3 length: 15 amino acids. CDR1 and CDR2 from the germline V gene are SGDLS and YYNGEE.

V and J are TRBV24-1 and TRBJ2-5; TRBD2 matches 7 bases. The V and J ends lost 2 bases and 5 bases, in that order; junction bases with no gene match: 13. Germline V gene sequence: CDR1 KGHDR, CDR2 SFDVKD. This CDR3 has 17 residues. The CDR3 DNA reads as TGTGCCACCAGTGATTCGGCTGCGGGCCCCGGGAGGGAGACCCAGTACTTC. This codes for CATSDSAAGPGRETQYF.

The chain combines TRBV28 with TRBJ2-6, with D unresolved. Trimming stripped 6 bases from V and 2 bases from J, with 8 bases between. Germline loops: CDR1 MDHEN, CDR2 SYDVKM. The CDR3 spans 14 residues. The CDR3 nucleotides are TGTGCCAGCAGCCTACTGGCTGGGGCCAACGTCCTGACTTTC. This translates into CASSLLAGANVLTF.

V is TRBV28 and J is TRBJ1-2; TRBD1 agrees at 8 bases. This CDR3 is built from 16 residues. Per the germline V gene, CDR1 is MDHEN and CDR2 is SYDVKM. Trimming cost V 2 bases and J 5 bases; bases outside gene matches: 10. CDR3 region: CASSLRRGQDYYGYTF. CDR3 coding DNA: TGTGCCAGCAGTTTACGCCGGGGACAGGATTATTATGGCTACACCTTC.

This chain connects TRBV6-5 to TRBJ2-5, with D perhaps TRBD2 (6 bases). CDR3 length: 15 residues. V dropped 4 bases and J dropped 1 base, with 13 bases sitting between them. Germline values: CDR1 MNHEY, CDR2 SVGAGI. The CDR3 DNA is TGTGCCAGCAGTTCTACAAGGGACTCCCAAGAGACCCAGTACTTC. Translated, it gives CASSSTRDSQETQYF.

The V gene is TRBV13, the J gene TRBJ1-3; D is unclear. The CDR3 extends over 14 amino acids. Germline loops: CDR1 PRHDT, CDR2 FYEKMQ (reference sequence). Trimming shortened V by 4 bases and J by 4 bases, and 11 bases separated the two germline ends. The CDR3 nucleotides are TGTGCCAGCAGCTCTGTCAGCGCCGGAAACACCATATATTTT. It yields the protein CASSSVSAGNTIYF.

V usage is TRBV30 and J usage is TRBJ1-6; 8 positions match TRBD1. V was pared by 5 bases and J by 7 bases, with 7 bases of the junction left unmatched. The CDR3 extends over 14 amino acids. The germline V gene encodes CDR1 GTSNPN and CDR2 SVGIG (reference sequence). The CDR3 coding sequence is TGTGCCTGGCAACAGGGGGTCGGAAATTCACCCCTCCACTTT. Its translation: CAWQQGVGNSPLHF.

This clone was recorded a few times. The rearrangement joins TRBV20-1 to TRBJ2-3; 9 positions match TRBD1. The CDR3 contains 11 residues. CDR1 and CDR2 from the germline V gene are DFQATT and SNEGSKA (reference sequence). J was trimmed by 14 bases and V by 6 bases; bases with no gene match: 9. The CDR3 reads CSAGRTGDSYF. The CDR3 coding sequence is TGCAGTGCAGGGCGGACAGGGGATTCGTATTTT.

The J gene is TRBJ1-2, the V gene TRBV5-6; possible D gene TRBD1, 6 bases. V was shortened by 2 bases and J by 8 bases, with 19 bases between the two germline ends. Looked up from germline, CDR1 is SGHDT and CDR2 is YYEEEE. The length of the CDR3 is 15 residues. Here the CDR3 reads CASSFEGQRLAGYTF. The CDR3 DNA reads as TGTGCCAGCAGCTTCGAAGGACAGAGGTTGGCGGGCTACACCTTC.

The rearrangement links TRBV9 to TRBJ2-3; 10 bases align to TRBD2. This CDR3 is 15 amino acids long. The germline V gene has CDR1 SGDLS and CDR2 YYNGEE. Unmatched junction bases numbered 6, after V lost 4 bases and J lost 4 bases. The chain's CDR3 is CASSPPGLAADTQYF. The CDR3 DNA reads as TGTGCCAGCAGCCCCCCCGGACTAGCGGCAGATACGCAGTATTTT.

The J gene is TRBJ1-2, the V gene TRBV18; 9 positions match TRBD1. The J segment lost 4 bases and the V segment lost 6 bases, leaving 9 bases of the junction unmatched. Germline V gene sequence: CDR1 KGHSH, CDR2 LQKENI. This CDR3 region has 15 residues. The CDR3 spells CASSDPGQGLYGYTF. For the CDR3, the DNA is TGTGCCAGCTCGGACCCCGGACAGGGGCTCTATGGCTACACCTTC.

This clone has only one observation. The V and J genes are TRBV15 and TRBJ2-5; maybe TRBD2 (7 bases). In germline, CDR1 is LNHNV, CDR2 YYDKDF (reference sequence). There are 15 residues in the CDR3. V shed 0 bases and J shed 4 bases, with 12 bases lying between them. Written as DNA, the CDR3 is TGTGCCACCAGCAGAGATCGGGGGGCTCGAGAGACCCAGTACTTC. Encoded protein: CATSRDRGARETQYF. Full variable domain (remainder filled in from reference TRBV15 and TRBJ2-5): DAMVIQNPRYQVTQFGKPVTLSCSQTLNHNVMYWYQQKSSQAPKLLFHYYDKDFNNEADTPDNFQSRRPNTSFCFLDIRSPGLGDTAMYLCATSRDRGARETQYFGPGTRLLVL.

This chain links TRBV6-5 with TRBJ1-5; D might be TRBD1 (5 bases). This CDR3 comprises 13 residues. The germline gives CDR1 MNHEY, CDR2 SVGAGI. The ends were cut back, 2 bases at V and 6 bases at J, with 8 bases in the middle. The CDR3 here is CASSYRGVQPQHF. Here the CDR3 DNA reads TGTGCCAGCAGTTACCGGGGGGTTCAGCCCCAGCATTTT.

The rearrangement links TRBV5-1 to TRBJ2-1, with 10 bases that match TRBD2. CDR3 length equals 15 residues. The germline CDR1 and CDR2 sequences are SGHRS and YFSETQ. V dropped 2 bases and J dropped 7; count of bases not matched to a gene: 6. CDR3 sequence (DNA): TGCGCCAGCAGCTTAGCGGGGGGGGCCGATAATGAGCAGTTCTTC. This sequence encodes CASSLAGGADNEQFF. Together with reference TRBV5-1 and TRBJ2-1, the CDR3 gives the full variable domain: KAGVTQTPRYLIKTRGQQVTLSCSPISGHRSVSWYQQTPGQGLQFLFEYFSETQRNKGNFPGRFSGRQFSNSRSEMNVSTLELGDSALYLCASSLAGGADNEQFFGPGTRLTVL.

The chain carries TRBV3-1 (or the pseudogene TRBV3-2) and TRBJ1-5; D possibly corresponds to TRBD1 (5 bases). The CDR3 is 16 residues long. Germline values: CDR1 LGHDT, CDR2 YNNKEL (reference sequence). V lost 0 bases and J 1 base, leaving 10 bases between the germline ends. Here the CDR3 DNA reads TGTGCCAGCAGCCAAGACGGGGGTGGAAGCAATCAGCCCCAGCATTTT. It specifies CASSQDGGGSNQPQHF.

This sequence joins TRBV20-1 and TRBJ1-1; D possibly corresponds to TRBD1 (5 bases). This CDR3 is built from 11 residues. Germline V lookup: CDR1 DFQATT, CDR2 SNEGSKA (reference sequence). Trimming stripped 4 bases from V and 8 bases from J, with 11 bases between. In nucleotides, the CDR3 is TGCAGTGCTACAGGGTCAGCGGAAGCTTTCTTT. Encoded protein: CSATGSAEAFF.

V and J are TRBV28 and TRBJ2-3; 7 bases are shared with TRBD1. Germline CDR1 is MDHEN and CDR2 is SYDVKM. J was trimmed by 1 base and V by 8 bases; bases with no gene match: 9. The CDR3 loop spans 15 amino acids. The CDR3 DNA sequence: TGTGCCAGCGGCTCAGGGGGTTGGGGCACAGATACGCAGTATTTT. It is translated as CASGSGGWGTDTQYF.

This chain joins TRBV7-9 and TRBJ2-1; 9 nucleotides line up with TRBD1. Germline V CDR1 and CDR2: SEHNR, FQNEAQ (reference sequence). This CDR3 is built from 17 residues. The trim removed 5 bases at V and 0 bases at J, leaving 8 bases unmatched. CDR3 DNA sequence: TGTGCCAGCAGCCGGACCGGGACAGGGAGCTCCTACAATGAGCAGTTCTTC. This encodes CASSRTGTGSSYNEQFF.

The rearrangement links TRBV11-2 to TRBJ1-2; D ambiguous. The germline gives CDR1 SGHAT, CDR2 FQNNGV. The CDR3 totals 13 residues. V was trimmed by 4 bases and J by 5 bases, leaving 11 bases between them. The CDR3 sequence is CASSSTRVYGYTF. The CDR3 nucleotides are TGTGCCAGCAGCTCTACGAGGGTTTATGGCTACACCTTC.

The chain uses TRBV3-1 (or the pseudogene TRBV3-2) and TRBJ1-3, with D possibly TRBD1 on 6 matching bases. The CDR3 is made up of 14 amino acids. Trimming took off 1 base at V and 6 bases at J, with 10 bases between the two ends. Germline V gene sequence: CDR1 LGHDT, CDR2 YNNKEL (reference sequence). The DNA of the CDR3 is TGTGCCAGCAGCCAAGCGACAGGCCTAAACACCATATATTTT. Its protein product is CASSQATGLNTIYF.

The V gene is TRBV27, the J gene TRBJ2-1, with 7 bases lining up with TRBD2. This CDR3 spans 14 amino acids. J gave up 9 bases and V 4 bases, and 9 bases lay outside the gene matches. Germline V gene data show CDR1 as MNHEY and CDR2 as SMNVEV (reference sequence). CDR3 residues: CASSYRAGNSEQFF. CDR3 bases: TGTGCCAGCAGTTATAGAGCGGGGAACAGTGAGCAGTTCTTC.

This sequence joins TRBV30 and TRBJ2-2; D is undetermined. This CDR3 comprises 12 residues. V was shortened by 5 bases and J by 5 bases, with 9 bases between the two germline ends. CDR1 is GTSNPN, CDR2 SVGIG, per germline (reference sequence). CDR3 sequence (DNA): TGTGCCTGGGCCGGTCTAACCGGGGAGCTGTTTTTT. This encodes CAWAGLTGELFF.

The gene calls are TRBV24-1 and TRBJ2-3; maybe TRBD2 (6 bases). The CDR3 covers 16 residues. The V end was cut by 4 bases, the J end by 5 bases, with 18 bases between. CDR1 is KGHDR, CDR2 SFDVKD, per germline. The CDR3 spells CATSEKRGIGGDTQYF. The CDR3 DNA sequence: TGTGCCACCAGTGAGAAAAGGGGAATCGGGGGAGATACGCAGTATTTT.